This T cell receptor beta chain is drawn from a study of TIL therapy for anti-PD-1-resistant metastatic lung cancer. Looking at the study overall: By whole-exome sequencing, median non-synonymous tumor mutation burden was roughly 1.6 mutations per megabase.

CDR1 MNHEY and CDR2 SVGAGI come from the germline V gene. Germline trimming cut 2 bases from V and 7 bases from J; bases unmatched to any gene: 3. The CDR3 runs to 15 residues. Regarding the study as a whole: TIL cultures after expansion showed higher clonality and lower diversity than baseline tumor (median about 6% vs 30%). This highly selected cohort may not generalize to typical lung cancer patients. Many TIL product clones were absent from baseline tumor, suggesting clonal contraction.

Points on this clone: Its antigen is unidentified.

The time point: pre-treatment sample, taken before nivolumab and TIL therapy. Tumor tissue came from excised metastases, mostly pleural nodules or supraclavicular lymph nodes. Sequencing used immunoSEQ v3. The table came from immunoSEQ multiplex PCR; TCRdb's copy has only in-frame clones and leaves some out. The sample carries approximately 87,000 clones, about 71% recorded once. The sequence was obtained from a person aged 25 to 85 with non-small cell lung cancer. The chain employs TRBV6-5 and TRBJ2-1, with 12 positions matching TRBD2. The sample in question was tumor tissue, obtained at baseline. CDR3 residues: CASSYGLAGGNEQFF. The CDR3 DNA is TGTGCCAGCAGTTACGGGCTAGCGGGAGGGAATGAGCAGTTCTTC.